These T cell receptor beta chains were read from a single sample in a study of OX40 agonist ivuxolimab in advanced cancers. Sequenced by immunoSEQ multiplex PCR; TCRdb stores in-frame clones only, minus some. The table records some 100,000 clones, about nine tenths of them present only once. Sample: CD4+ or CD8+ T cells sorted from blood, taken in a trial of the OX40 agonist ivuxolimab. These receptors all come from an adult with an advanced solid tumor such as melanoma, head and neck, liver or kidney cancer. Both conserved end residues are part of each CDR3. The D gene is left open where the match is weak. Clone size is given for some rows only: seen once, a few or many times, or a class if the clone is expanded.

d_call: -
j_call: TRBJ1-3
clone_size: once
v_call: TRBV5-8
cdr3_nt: TGTGCCAGCAGCTTGGGAGGGGCTGGAAACACCATATATTTT
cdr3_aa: CASSLGGAGNTIYF

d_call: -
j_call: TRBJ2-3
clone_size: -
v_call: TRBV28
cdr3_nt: TGTGCCAGCAATCAGGGGATGACAGATACGCAGTATTTT
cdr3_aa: CASNQGMTDTQYF

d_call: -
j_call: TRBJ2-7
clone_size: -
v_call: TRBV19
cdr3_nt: TGTGCCAGTAGTCCGCCTCTTGGGGCAGCGCGCGCCTACGAGCAGTACTTC
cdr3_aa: CASSPPLGAARAYEQYF

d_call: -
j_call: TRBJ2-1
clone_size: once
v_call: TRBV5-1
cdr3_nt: TGCGCCAGCAGCCCGGGGCCGAACAATGAGCAGTTCTTC
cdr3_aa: CASSPGPNNEQFF

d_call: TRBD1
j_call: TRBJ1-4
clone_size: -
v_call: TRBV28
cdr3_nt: TGTGCCAGCAGTTCCTTCGGGACAGGGACCTTGGCTGAAAAACTGTTTTTT
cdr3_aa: CASSSFGTGTLAEKLFF

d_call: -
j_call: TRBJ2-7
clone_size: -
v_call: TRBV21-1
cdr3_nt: TGTGCCAGCAGCAAAGGGGGCCGGACTCCCTCCTACGAGCAGTACTTC
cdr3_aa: CASSKGGRTPSYEQYF

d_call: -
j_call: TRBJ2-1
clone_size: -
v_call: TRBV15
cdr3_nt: TGTGCCACCAGCAAGGGGGCGCGACTAGCCCCTAATGAGCAGTTCTTC
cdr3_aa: CATSKGARLAPNEQFF

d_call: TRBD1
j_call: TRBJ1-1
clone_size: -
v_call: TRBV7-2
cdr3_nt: TGTGCCAGCAGCTTAAGGACAGGGATCAACACTGAAGCTTTCTTT
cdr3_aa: CASSLRTGINTEAFF

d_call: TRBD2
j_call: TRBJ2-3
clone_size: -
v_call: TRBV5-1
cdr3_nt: TGCGCCAGCAGCTTGGAGGCGGGGCGGGAGGCCGCAGATACGCAGTATTTT
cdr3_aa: CASSLEAGREAADTQYF

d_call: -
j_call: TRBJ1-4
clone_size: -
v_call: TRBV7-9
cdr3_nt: TGTGCCAGCAGCTTAGGGGAGGGAGATAATGAAAAACTGTTTTTT
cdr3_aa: CASSLGEGDNEKLFF

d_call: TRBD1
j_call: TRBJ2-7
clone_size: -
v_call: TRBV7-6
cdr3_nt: TGTGCCAGCAGCTTCGCCGGACAGGGGGGGGTCTACGAGCAGTACTTC
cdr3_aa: CASSFAGQGGVYEQYF

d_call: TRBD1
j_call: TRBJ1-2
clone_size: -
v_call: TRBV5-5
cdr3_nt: TGTGCCAGCAGCAGGGACAGGGGTGGCTACACCTTC
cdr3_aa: CASSRDRGGYTF

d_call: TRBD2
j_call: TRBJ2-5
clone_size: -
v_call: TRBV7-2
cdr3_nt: TGTGCCAGCAGCCCCTCCCGGCGGGAGTCGGAGACCCAGTACTTC
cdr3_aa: CASSPSRRESETQYF

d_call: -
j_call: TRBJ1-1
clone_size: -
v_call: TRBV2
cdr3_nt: TGTGCCAGCACCGACAGCTTGAACACTGAAGCTTTCTTT
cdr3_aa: CASTDSLNTEAFF

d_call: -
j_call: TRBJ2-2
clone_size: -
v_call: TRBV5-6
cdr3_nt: TGTGCCAGCAGCTTGCAGGGGGGGAACACCGGGGAGCTGTTTTTT
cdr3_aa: CASSLQGGNTGELFF

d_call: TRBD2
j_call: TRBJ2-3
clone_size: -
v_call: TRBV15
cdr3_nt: TGTGCCACCAGCAGAGATGTGAAGCGGGGTAGCACAGATACGCAGTATTTT
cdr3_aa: CATSRDVKRGSTDTQYF

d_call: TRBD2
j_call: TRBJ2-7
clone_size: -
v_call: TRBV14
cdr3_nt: TGTGCCAGCAGCCAAGGCAGCGGGAGGCTTCCCTCACTTTCCTACGAGCAGTACTTC
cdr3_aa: CASSQGSGRLPSLSYEQYF

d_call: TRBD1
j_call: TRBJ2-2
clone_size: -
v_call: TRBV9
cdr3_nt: TGTGCCAGCAGCGTAGGTCCCGGGGGACAGGCCACCGGGGAGCTGTTTTTT
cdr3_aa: CASSVGPGGQATGELFF

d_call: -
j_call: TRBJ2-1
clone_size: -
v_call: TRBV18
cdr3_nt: TGTGCCAGCTCACCCCGACAGGATTCGTCCAATGAGCAGTTCTTC
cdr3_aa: CASSPRQDSSNEQFF

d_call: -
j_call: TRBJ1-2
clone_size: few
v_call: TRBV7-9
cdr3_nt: TGTGCCAGCAGCCCCGGGCGGTTTGGGTATGGCTACACCTTC
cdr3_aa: CASSPGRFGYGYTF

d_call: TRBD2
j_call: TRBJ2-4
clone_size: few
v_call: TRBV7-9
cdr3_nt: TGTGCCAGCAGCTTATCCGGCGGGAGGGCAACCAAAAACATTCAGTACTTC
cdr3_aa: CASSLSGGRATKNIQYF

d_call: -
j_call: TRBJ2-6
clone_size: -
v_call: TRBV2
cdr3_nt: TGTGCCAGCGGAGGGGCCGGGGCCAACGTCCTGACTTTC
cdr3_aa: CASGGAGANVLTF

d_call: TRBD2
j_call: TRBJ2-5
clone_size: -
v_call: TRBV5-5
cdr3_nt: TGTGCCAGCAGCCCCGGCGGGGGTAACGTCCAAGAGACCCAGTACTTC
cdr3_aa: CASSPGGGNVQETQYF

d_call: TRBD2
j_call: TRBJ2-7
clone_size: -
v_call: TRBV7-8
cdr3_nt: TGTGCCAGCAGCTTAAGGACTAGCGGCCCCTACGAGCAGTACTTC
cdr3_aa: CASSLRTSGPYEQYF

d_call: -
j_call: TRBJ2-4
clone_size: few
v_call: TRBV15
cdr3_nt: TGTGCTACACAACGAGGGGCCAAAAACATTCAGTACTTC
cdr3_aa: CATQRGAKNIQYF

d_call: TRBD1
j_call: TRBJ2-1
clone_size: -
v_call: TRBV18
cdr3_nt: TGTGCCAGCTCACCGAGCCAGGGGGACTACAATGAGCAGTTCTTC
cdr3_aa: CASSPSQGDYNEQFF